Listed here are 8 T cell receptor beta chains from one sample, sequenced in a study of shared clonotypes between healthy human individuals. Clones were read by immunoSEQ multiplex PCR, and TCRdb kept only the in-frame ones, dropping some. The sample includes 2.5 million or so clones, approximately 90% of them seen just once. Sample: naive CD4+ T cells sorted from blood. Noted subset: CD45RA+ positively selected. The source of these receptors is a man aged 18 to 35 in good health.

The V call is TRBV30, the J call TRBJ2-7, with D hard to call. The V gene lost 3 bases and the J gene lost 3 bases, with 12 bases spanning the gap. In germline, CDR1 is GTSNPN, CDR2 SVGIG (reference sequence). The CDR3 spans 13 residues. As DNA, the CDR3 is TGTGCCTGGAGGAGGCCACCCTACTACGAGCAGTACTTC. This encodes CAWRRPPYYEQYF.

V and J are TRBV9 and TRBJ2-1, with unresolved D. Germline CDR1 reads SGDLS; CDR2 reads YYNGEE. This CDR3 comprises 15 residues. Trimming stripped 0 bases from V and 5 bases from J, with 12 bases between. In nucleotides, the CDR3 is TGTGCCAGCAGCGTAGAGTCGGGTCGGAACAATGAGCAGTTCTTC. Amino acid sequence: CASSVESGRNNEQFF.

V and J are TRBV2 and TRBJ2-7; the D gene is possibly TRBD2 (7 bases). V lost 6 bases to trimming and J lost 0 bases, with 15 bases between them. CDR3 length equals 15 residues. Germline values: CDR1 SNHLY, CDR2 FYNNEI. For the CDR3, the DNA is TGTGCCAGCAGGGGGGGGACAACCAGCTCCTACGAGCAGTACTTC. Translating gives CASRGGTTSSYEQYF.

This clone was counted a single time. CDR3 DNA sequence: TGTGCCAGCAGCTTGGAGGGGTATATTTTCTCGAATGAGCAGTTCTTC. Protein product: CASSLEGYIFSNEQFF. V gene TRBV5-6 combines with J gene TRBJ2-1, with TRBD1 as a possible D gene (5 bases). V was shortened by 0 bases and J by 7 bases, with 17 bases between the two germline ends. Germline V gene sequence: CDR1 SGHDT, CDR2 YYEEEE. The CDR3 has 16 residues.

This sequence joins TRBV27 and TRBJ2-5, with D possibly being TRBD2 (5 bases). In germline, CDR1 is MNHEY, CDR2 SMNVEV (reference sequence). V was shortened by 2 bases and J by 5 bases, with 12 bases between the two germline ends. The CDR3 has 14 amino acids. CDR3 sequence: CASSLGTRVETQYF. CDR3 DNA: TGTGCCAGCAGTTTAGGAACGAGGGTGGAGACCCAGTACTTC.

The rearrangement uses TRBV6-1 and TRBJ1-2; maybe TRBD1 (5 bases). V was shortened by 2 bases and J by 4 bases, with 14 bases between the two germline ends. The germline CDR1 and CDR2 sequences are MNHNS and SASEGT. The CDR3 length is 15 residues. CDR3 in DNA: TGTGCCAGCAGTGAATCTAGACAGCCTACCTATGGCTACACCTTC. It is translated as CASSESRQPTYGYTF.

V is TRBV4-1 and J is TRBJ2-7; 8 bases are shared with TRBD1. The CDR3 is made up of 15 amino acids. V gave up 1 base and J gave up 0 bases; unmatched junction bases: 2. CDR1 and CDR2 (germline): MGHRA, YSYEKL. CDR3 residues: CASSQGQGASYEQYF. DNA of the CDR3: TGCGCCAGCAGCCAAGGGCAGGGGGCCTCCTACGAGCAGTACTTC.

CDR3 loop: CASSLLGGANEQFF. The DNA of the CDR3 is TGTGCCAGCAGCTTATTGGGTGGGGCCAATGAGCAGTTCTTC. The rearrangement links TRBV7-2 to TRBJ2-1, with D perhaps matching TRBD1 (5 bases). V lost 2 bases and J 6 bases, leaving 11 bases between the germline ends. Germline V lookup: CDR1 SGHTA, CDR2 FQGNSA. This CDR3 comprises 14 residues.